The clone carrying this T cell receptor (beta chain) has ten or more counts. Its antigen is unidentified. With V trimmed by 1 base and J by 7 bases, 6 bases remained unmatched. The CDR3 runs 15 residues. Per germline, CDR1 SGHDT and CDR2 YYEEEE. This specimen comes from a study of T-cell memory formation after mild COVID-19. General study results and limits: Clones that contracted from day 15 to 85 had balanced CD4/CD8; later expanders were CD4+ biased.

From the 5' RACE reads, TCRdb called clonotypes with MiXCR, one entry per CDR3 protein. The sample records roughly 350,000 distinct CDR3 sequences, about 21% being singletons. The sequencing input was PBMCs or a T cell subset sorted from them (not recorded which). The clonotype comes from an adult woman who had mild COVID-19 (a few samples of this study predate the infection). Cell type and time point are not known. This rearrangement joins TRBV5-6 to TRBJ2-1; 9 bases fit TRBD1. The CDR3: CASSLYGTGSNEQFF. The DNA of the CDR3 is TGTGCCAGCAGCTTGTACGGGACAGGGAGTAATGAGCAGTTCTTC.